The rows below give T cell receptor beta chains drawn from one sample of a study of shared clonotypes between healthy human individuals. TCRdb keeps only in-frame clones here, not all; method: immunoSEQ multiplex PCR. The sample includes a few million clones, about 92% seen only once; the top ten take about 0.39%. The sample consisted of naive CD4+ T cells from PBMCs. The receptors come from a young man in good health. Some clones in this sample may be carry-over from other donors' samples. CDR3s include the opening cysteine and the closing phenylalanine or tryptophan. The order of the fields is V gene, D gene, clone size, J gene, CDR3 DNA, CDR3 protein. A D gene is named only where the DNA matches it firmly. Size tells how often a clone was seen (once, few, many) or the class of an expanded clone, and some rows leave it out.

TRBV5-1	.	once	TRBJ2-5	TGCGCCAGCAGCTCCCCTCAAGAGACCCAGTACTTC	CASSSPQETQYF
TRBV5-3	TRBD2	.	TRBJ2-2	TGTGCCAGAAGCTTGGCCCGGTGGGAGGGCGACACCGGGGAGCTGTTTTTT	CARSLARWEGDTGELFF
TRBV7-2	.	.	TRBJ1-2	TGTGCCAGCAGCTTAATCACCCTCGGCAGCTATGGCTACACCTTC	CASSLITLGSYGYTF
TRBV27	TRBD1	.	TRBJ1-2	TGTGCCAGCATTCCGAAGGGGGCACAGGGGGAGATCTATGGCTACACCTTC	CASIPKGAQGEIYGYTF
TRBV10-1	TRBD1	.	TRBJ1-4	TGCGCCAGCAGCAGGGGGCTCGGTGAAAAACTGTTTTTT	CASSRGLGEKLFF
TRBV28	TRBD2	.	TRBJ2-5	TGTGCCAGCAGTTCAAGAGCGGGAGGCACCCGAGAGACCCAGTACTTC	CASSSRAGGTRETQYF
TRBV5-1	.	.	TRBJ2-7	TGCGCCAGCAGCTCCCCCGCCGCCGAGCAGTACTTC	CASSSPAAEQYF
TRBV7-9	.	.	TRBJ1-2	TGTGCCAGCAGCCGCGAGGGGTATGGCTACACCTTC	CASSREGYGYTF
TRBV7-9	.	few	TRBJ1-1	TGTGCCAGCAGCTTCTTCACTGAAGCTTTCTTT	CASSFFTEAFF
TRBV11-2	.	.	TRBJ2-1	TGTGCCAGCAGCTTAAGGGCCCGACAGGTGCAGTTCTTC	CASSLRARQVQFF
TRBV10-3	.	.	TRBJ2-3	TGTGCCATCAGTGAGTCAGCTCTCACAGATACGCAGTATTTT	CAISESALTDTQYF
TRBV11-2	.	once	TRBJ1-1	TGTGCCACCTCATTGGCGGGAATGAACACTGAAGCTTTCTTT	CATSLAGMNTEAFF
TRBV7-2	TRBD2	once	TRBJ2-7	TGTGCCAGCAGTATAGCGGGGCCGACCTACGAGCAGTACTTC	CASSIAGPTYEQYF
TRBV2	.	.	TRBJ1-2	TGTGCCAGCAGGACCACAGGGATCTATGGCTACACCTTC	CASRTTGIYGYTF
TRBV6-1	.	.	TRBJ1-5	TGTGCCAGCAGTGACTCGGGCAATCAGCCCCAGCATTTT	CASSDSGNQPQHF
TRBV7-9	.	few	TRBJ1-5	TGTGCCAGCAGCCTAGGCAATCAGCCCCAGCATTTT	CASSLGNQPQHF
TRBV7-3	.	.	TRBJ2-2	TGTGCCAGCAGCTTAATGTGGGGGAGCGGGGAGCTGTTTTTT	CASSLMWGSGELFF
TRBV5-6	.	.	TRBJ2-5	TGTGCCAGCAGCTTGGTAGCCGTCACGGAGACCCAGTACTTC	CASSLVAVTETQYF
TRBV7-3	.	.	TRBJ1-2	TGTGCCAGCAGCTCCGGTAGCAACTATGGCTACACCTTC	CASSSGSNYGYTF
TRBV19	.	.	TRBJ1-3	TGTGCCAGTAGGGGACACGGAGCTGGAAACACCATATATTTT	CASRGHGAGNTIYF
TRBV18	TRBD2	.	TRBJ2-3	TGTGCCAGCTCACCCACGGGAGCGGGAGAGGGCACAGATACGCAGTATTTT	CASSPTGAGEGTDTQYF
TRBV7-2	.	.	TRBJ2-7	TGTGCCAGCAGCTTAGGGGGTGCAGAATCCTACGAGCAGTACTTC	CASSLGGAESYEQYF